The 11 T cell receptor beta chains in this list originate from one sample, sequenced in a study of T cells in Graves' hyperthyroidism and ophthalmopathy. Amplification of TCR beta CDR3 regions was performed using RNA transcripts as template. First-round RT-PCR with HTBI primers amplified the TCR CDR3 region. TCRdb passed the multiplex PCR reads through MiXCR, listing each CDR3 protein once. In the table there are some 800,000 distinct CDR3 sequences, 35% to 40% of which are singletons. Sample: blood. Receptors were obtained from a young man with Graves' hyperthyroidism.

This clonotype was detected only once. The chain carries TRBV24-1 and TRBJ2-2, with D possibly matching TRBD1 (6 bases). CDR1 is KGHDR and CDR2 is SFDVKD in the germline V gene. This CDR3 comprises 15 residues. Trimming took 1 base from V and 5 from J, leaving 10 bases between them. The CDR3 sequence: CATSDLQGGTGELFF. In DNA form, the CDR3 reads TGTGCCACCAGTGATTTACAGGGCGGGACCGGGGAGCTGTTTTTT.

The rearrangement uses TRBV29-1 and TRBJ1-1, with TRBD1 as a possible D gene (6 bases). The CDR3 totals 13 residues. V lost 3 bases, J lost 3 bases, and 11 bases lay in between. Germline V CDR1 and CDR2: SQVTM, ANQGSEA. CDR3 nucleotide sequence: TGCAGCGTTGAGGGGGGCACGTACACTGAAGCTTTCTTT. Its protein product is CSVEGGTYTEAFF.

This clonotype appeared a few times. V and J are TRBV9 and TRBJ1-1, with D possibly matching TRBD1 (5 bases). The germline V gene has CDR1 SGDLS and CDR2 YYNGEE. This CDR3 is 15 amino acids long. Trimming stripped 3 bases from V and 5 bases from J, with 17 bases between. CDR3 residues: CASSAPGREVTEAFF. The CDR3 DNA reads TGTGCCAGCAGCGCTCCCGGCAGGGAGGTTACTGAAGCTTTCTTT. Complete variable domain (other parts from reference TRBV9 and TRBJ1-1): DSGVTQTPKHLITATGQRVTLRCSPRSGDLSVYWYQQSLDQGLQFLIQYYNGEERAKGNILERFSAQQFPDLHSELNLSSLELGDSALYFCASSAPGREVTEAFFGQGTRLTVV.

This clonotype was observed a handful of times. This chain connects TRBV20-1 to TRBJ2-7; a possible D gene is TRBD2 (5 bases). V lost 0 bases and J 3 bases, leaving 12 bases between the germline ends. CDR3 size: 14 residues. Germline V gives CDR1 DFQATT, CDR2 SNEGSKA (reference sequence). CDR3: CSARDTASGYEQYF. The CDR3 region has the DNA TGCAGTGCTAGAGATACCGCAAGCGGCTACGAGCAGTACTTC.

In regard to this clonotype: One end of the junction does not line up with germline, which may come from a read error. The V call is TRBV7-9, the J call TRBJ1-5; D is undetermined. Germline V gene lookup returns CDR1 SEHNR and CDR2 FQNEAQ (reference sequence). The CDR3 length is 15 residues. The CDR3 here is CASSPMFDSNQPQHF. The DNA for the CDR3 is TGCGCCAGCAGCCCCATGTTTGACAGCAATCAGCCCCAGCATTTT.

Comments on this clonotype: Being one base from a much bigger clone, this may be a read error. V usage is TRBV29-1 and J usage is TRBJ2-2, with 7 positions matching TRBD1. The germline V gene has CDR1 SQVTM and CDR2 ANQGSEA. The CDR3 has 16 residues. V lost 3 bases to trimming and J lost 0 bases; unmatched junction nucleotides: 7. For the CDR3, the DNA is TGCAGCGTTGAGGACAGGTTTCATCCGAACACCGGGGAGCTGTTTTTT. It specifies CSVEDRFHPNTGELFF.

A note on this clonotype: A much larger clone differs by one base, so this may be a read error. This chain links TRBV29-1 with TRBJ1-1; the D is unclear. CDR1 is SQVTM, CDR2 ANQGSEA, per germline. This CDR3 spans 13 amino acids. Between the trimmed V and J ends, which lost 8 bases and 0 bases, there was a span of 13 bases. This chain's CDR3 is CSSTNSVNTEAFF. In DNA, the CDR3 is TGCAGCAGTACCAACTCGGTGAACACTGAAGCTTTCTTT.

This clonotype was seen a handful of times. The chain joins TRBV6-5 to TRBJ2-7; 10 positions agree with TRBD1. The CDR3 covers 16 residues. Germline CDR1 MNHEY, CDR2 SVGAGI. V shed 6 bases and J 4 bases; nucleotides not matched to a gene: 12. CDR3 amino acids: CASSRRTGTGVYEQYF. The DNA for the CDR3 is TGTGCCAGCAGCCGTCGAACCGGGACAGGGGTTTACGAGCAGTACTTC.

This clonotype was picked up a small number of times. The V gene is TRBV2, the J gene TRBJ2-5; D remains unclear. Deletions cut 7 bases from V and 0 bases from J, with 6 bases between. The CDR3 contains 12 residues. Germline CDR1 is SNHLY and CDR2 is FYNNEI. CDR3 in DNA: TGTGCCAGCAAGGATGACCAAGAGACCCAGTACTTC. Protein product: CASKDDQETQYF.

In the case of this clonotype: This may be a read error: a much more frequent sequence differs by one nucleotide. V is TRBV10-3 and J is TRBJ2-5, with no clear D. CDR3 length: 12 residues. V dropped 10 bases and J dropped 2 bases, with 11 bases sitting between them. CDR1 and CDR2 (germline): ENHRY, SYGVKD. CDR3 DNA: TGTGCCACCTTTGACGGGCAAGAGACCCAGTACTTC. This translates into CATFDGQETQYF.

This clonotype was observed at least ten times. V and J are TRBV29-1 and TRBJ2-5; 10 positions match TRBD2. CDR1 SQVTM and CDR2 ANQGSEA come from the germline V gene. The CDR3 covers 14 residues. After removal of 3 bases from V and 2 bases from J, the junction contained 3 bases not matched to a gene. The chain's CDR3 is CSVDPAGGQETQYF. In DNA, the CDR3 is TGCAGCGTTGATCCAGCGGGGGGGCAAGAGACCCAGTACTTC.